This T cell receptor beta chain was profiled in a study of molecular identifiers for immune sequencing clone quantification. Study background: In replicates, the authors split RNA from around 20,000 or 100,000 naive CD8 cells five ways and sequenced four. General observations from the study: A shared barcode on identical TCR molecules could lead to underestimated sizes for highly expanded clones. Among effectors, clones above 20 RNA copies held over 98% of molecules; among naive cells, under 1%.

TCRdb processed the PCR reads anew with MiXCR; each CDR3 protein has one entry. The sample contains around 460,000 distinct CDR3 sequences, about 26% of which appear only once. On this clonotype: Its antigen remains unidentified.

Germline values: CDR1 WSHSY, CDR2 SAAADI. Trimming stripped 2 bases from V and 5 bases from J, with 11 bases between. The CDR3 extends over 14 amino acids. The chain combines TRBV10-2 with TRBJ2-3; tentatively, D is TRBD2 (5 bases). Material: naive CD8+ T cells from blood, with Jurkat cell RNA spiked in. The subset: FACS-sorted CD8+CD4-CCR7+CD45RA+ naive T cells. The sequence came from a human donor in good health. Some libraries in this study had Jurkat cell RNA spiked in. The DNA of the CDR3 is TGCGCCAGCAGTGAGGGGAGCCGGGTAGATACGCAGTATTTT. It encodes CASSEGSRVDTQYF.